This is a list of T cell receptor beta chains from one sample in a study of Ad26.COV2.S vaccination and SARS-CoV-2 variants. Sequenced by immunoSEQ multiplex PCR; TCRdb stores in-frame clones only, minus some. The data show 430,000 or so clones, approximately 90% seen once. Sequencing used peripheral blood, obtained in a trial of Ad26.COV2.S vaccine versus placebo. Receptors originate from a person between 18 and 65 years old who received the Ad26.COV2.S COVID-19 vaccine or a placebo. The CDR3 runs from the conserved cysteine through the conserved F or W. Fields, in order: clone size, V gene, D gene, J gene, CDR3 protein. D genes are given only for firm matches. Part of the rows lack a size; the others show once, few, many or a class for expanded clones.

clone size: -; V gene: TRBV5-4; D gene: -; J gene: TRBJ2-5; CDR3 protein: CASSEGRKGAQYF
clone size: -; V gene: TRBV9; D gene: TRBD2; J gene: TRBJ2-1; CDR3 protein: CASSVGAGGPLEQFF
clone size: once; V gene: TRBV2; D gene: TRBD1; J gene: TRBJ2-7; CDR3 protein: CASSGKKGTGFTYEQYF
clone size: once; V gene: TRBV7-2; D gene: -; J gene: TRBJ2-7; CDR3 protein: CASSLGQFYEQYF
clone size: -; V gene: TRBV9; D gene: -; J gene: TRBJ1-3; CDR3 protein: CASSSRYSGNTIYF
clone size: -; V gene: TRBV6-5; D gene: TRBD1; J gene: TRBJ1-3; CDR3 protein: CASSPGGLSGNTIYF
clone size: -; V gene: TRBV10-2; D gene: -; J gene: TRBJ1-1; CDR3 protein: CASVWTANTEAFF
clone size: -; V gene: TRBV6-1; D gene: TRBD2; J gene: TRBJ2-5; CDR3 protein: CASSEVGTSVIETQYF
clone size: -; V gene: TRBV12-3/TRBV12-4; D gene: -; J gene: TRBJ2-7; CDR3 protein: CASSEAEYEQYF
clone size: -; V gene: TRBV5-1; D gene: -; J gene: TRBJ2-2; CDR3 protein: CASKQGGTGELFF
clone size: once; V gene: TRBV5-1; D gene: -; J gene: TRBJ1-1; CDR3 protein: CASSSVRENTEAFF
clone size: once; V gene: TRBV6-5; D gene: -; J gene: TRBJ2-1; CDR3 protein: CASSYPGSRALNEQFF
clone size: -; V gene: TRBV19; D gene: TRBD1; J gene: TRBJ1-6; CDR3 protein: CASSLQDRGYNSPLHF
clone size: few; V gene: TRBV7-3; D gene: TRBD2; J gene: TRBJ2-3; CDR3 protein: CASSLSLAGDTQYF
clone size: few; V gene: TRBV10-3; D gene: -; J gene: TRBJ2-7; CDR3 protein: CAISGGAYEQYF
clone size: -; V gene: TRBV7-6; D gene: TRBD2; J gene: TRBJ2-1; CDR3 protein: CASSLDLAGGHNEQFF
clone size: -; V gene: TRBV20-1; D gene: -; J gene: TRBJ1-1; CDR3 protein: CSAGQQRVFF
clone size: -; V gene: TRBV30; D gene: TRBD2; J gene: TRBJ2-5; CDR3 protein: CAWSLGGSQETQYF
clone size: -; V gene: TRBV7-8; D gene: TRBD2; J gene: TRBJ2-1; CDR3 protein: CASSLGGLAGSYNEQFF
clone size: -; V gene: TRBV27; D gene: TRBD2; J gene: TRBJ2-2; CDR3 protein: CASRAGENTGELFF
clone size: few; V gene: TRBV6-2/TRBV6-3; D gene: TRBD2; J gene: TRBJ2-7; CDR3 protein: CASSYYPSGSPYEQYF
clone size: few; V gene: TRBV7-6; D gene: -; J gene: TRBJ2-7; CDR3 protein: CASSTTGAYEQYF
clone size: -; V gene: TRBV14; D gene: TRBD2; J gene: TRBJ2-5; CDR3 protein: CASSYLAGEVQETQYF
clone size: -; V gene: TRBV6-5; D gene: -; J gene: TRBJ1-2; CDR3 protein: CASTPAGAGYGYTF
clone size: few; V gene: TRBV29-1; D gene: -; J gene: TRBJ2-1; CDR3 protein: CSAGGREIKNEQFF
clone size: few; V gene: TRBV2; D gene: TRBD1; J gene: TRBJ1-5; CDR3 protein: CASRGTDEGNQPQHF